This T cell receptor (beta chain) was sequenced during a study of blood T cell repertoires in COVID-19. Study details: Samples taken during acute and convalescent COVID-19 were collected in the United States, Italy and Spain. T cells, B-cell-depleted T cells, or PBMCs provided the cDNA or gDNA that served as material.

TCRdb's copy holds only in-frame clones and misses some; the assay was immunoSEQ multiplex PCR. The sample carries 200,000 or so clones, roughly 81% recorded once. V was trimmed by 2 bases and J by 13 bases, leaving 15 bases between them. The CDR3 consists of 14 residues. Germline V gene data show CDR1 as MDHEN and CDR2 as SYDVKM. The TCR was taken from a woman in her seventies with active or convalescent COVID-19. The sample was peripheral blood. V usage is TRBV28 and J usage is TRBJ1-6; the D gene is possibly TRBD1 (5 bases). CDR3 sequence reads: CASSLAQPGGPLHF. The CDR3 DNA reads TGTGCCAGCAGTTTAGCCCAACCCGGGGGGCCCCTCCACTTT. Filled out from reference TRBV28 and TRBJ1-6, the complete variable domain reads DVKVTQSSRYLVKRTGEKVFLECVQDMDHENMFWYRQDPGLGLRLIYFSYDVKMKEKGDIPEGYSVSREKKERFSLILESASTNQTSMYLCASSLAQPGGPLHFGNGTRLTVT.